The clone carrying this T cell receptor beta chain was counted ten times or more. Antigen specificity is unknown. The data originate from a study of HIV-infected patients and healthy controls. Study-level points and caveats: Healthy control repertoires had roughly threefold more distinct CDR3s than untreated HIV+ repertoires, and higher Shannon diversity.

Alpha and beta constant-region primers primed reverse transcription of around 500 ng RNA. Using multiplexing indices, alpha and beta chain libraries were generated apart by chain-specific third strand synthesis. Second strand synthesis was primed from the SP2 site. Each molecule carried a 12-nucleotide identifier made of two joined random hexamers added before amplification. TCRdb re-called the 5' RACE reads through MiXCR, storing one row per CDR3 protein. Among about 24,000 distinct CDR3 sequences listed, 8.5% to 9% were seen once. The repertoire came from unfractionated whole blood and reflected all unsorted peripheral T cells. An approximately 2.4 ml peripheral blood sample was taken for RNA. This CDR3 is built from 11 residues. Trimming left V 0 bases short and J 4 bases short, with 0 bases between. CDR1 and CDR2 (germline): MNHNS, SASEGT.

What was sequenced was blood. The clonotype originates from an adult in good health. This chain links TRBV6-1 with TRBJ1-2, with unresolved D. CDR3 amino acids: CASSEAYGYTF. Here the CDR3 DNA reads TGTGCCAGCAGTGAAGCCTATGGCTACACCTTC.